This T cell receptor (beta chain) was captured in a study of chemoradiotherapy in HPV16-positive cancers. Comment on this clone: Antigen unknown.

The CDR3 spans 13 residues. V was trimmed by 1 base and J by 10 bases, leaving 8 bases between them. Per the germline V gene, CDR1 is SEHNR and CDR2 is FQNEAQ (reference sequence). Using immunoSEQ multiplex PCR, the repertoire was profiled, and TCRdb retains in-frame clones only, with some absent. The sample lists over a thousand clones; about 82% were seen once. Findings of the study overall: Candidate HPV-specific clones and E7-related TCR motifs grew in tumor during treatment. Functional assays defining HPV-specific T cells used only a couple of HPV16-positive patients.

This TCR came from a human donor with HPV-associated anogenital cancer. Source: tumor tissue, taken from a patient who underwent chemoradiotherapy. V is TRBV7-9 and J is TRBJ1-6, with D unresolved. CDR3: CASSLGPPSPLHF. CDR3 DNA sequence: TGTGCCAGCAGCTTAGGTCCCCCCTCACCCCTCCACTTT.